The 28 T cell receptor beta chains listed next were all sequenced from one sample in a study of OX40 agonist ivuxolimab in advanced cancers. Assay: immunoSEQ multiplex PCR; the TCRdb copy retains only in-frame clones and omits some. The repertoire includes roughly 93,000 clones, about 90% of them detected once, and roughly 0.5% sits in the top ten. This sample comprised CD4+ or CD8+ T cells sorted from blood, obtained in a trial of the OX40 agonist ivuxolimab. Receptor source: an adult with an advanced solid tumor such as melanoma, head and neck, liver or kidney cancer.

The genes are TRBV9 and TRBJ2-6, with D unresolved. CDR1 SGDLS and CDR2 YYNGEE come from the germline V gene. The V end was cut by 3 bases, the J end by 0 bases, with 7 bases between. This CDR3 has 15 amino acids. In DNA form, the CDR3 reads TGTGCCAGCAGCGGATACTACTCTGGGGCCAACGTCCTGACTTTC. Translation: CASSGYYSGANVLTF.

CDR3 coding DNA: TGTGCCAGCAGCTTAGGAGCGGGAGGCACAGATACGCAGTATTTT. This gives the protein CASSLGAGGTDTQYF. This chain links TRBV7-8 with TRBJ2-3; 8 bases are shared with TRBD2. CDR1 SGHVS and CDR2 FQNEAQ come from the germline V gene. J was trimmed by 1 base and V by 1 base; bases with no gene match: 1. The CDR3 consists of 15 residues.

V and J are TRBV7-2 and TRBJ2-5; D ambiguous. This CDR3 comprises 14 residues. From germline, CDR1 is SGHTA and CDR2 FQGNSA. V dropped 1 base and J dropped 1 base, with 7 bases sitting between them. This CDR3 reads CASSLGGSQETQYF. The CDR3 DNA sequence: TGTGCCAGCAGCTTAGGTGGCAGCCAAGAGACCCAGTACTTC.

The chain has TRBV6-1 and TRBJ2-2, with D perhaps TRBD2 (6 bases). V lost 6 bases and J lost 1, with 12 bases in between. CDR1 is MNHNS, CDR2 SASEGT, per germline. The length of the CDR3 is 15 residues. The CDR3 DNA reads TGTGCCAGCAGGGGTCTTAGCGGGAACACCGGGGAGCTGTTTTTT. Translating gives CASRGLSGNTGELFF.

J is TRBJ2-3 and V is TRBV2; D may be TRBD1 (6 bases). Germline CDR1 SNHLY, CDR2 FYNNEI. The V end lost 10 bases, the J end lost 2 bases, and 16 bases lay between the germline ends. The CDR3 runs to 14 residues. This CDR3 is CATARTENTDTQYF. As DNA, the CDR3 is TGTGCCACCGCTCGGACAGAAAACACAGATACGCAGTATTTT.

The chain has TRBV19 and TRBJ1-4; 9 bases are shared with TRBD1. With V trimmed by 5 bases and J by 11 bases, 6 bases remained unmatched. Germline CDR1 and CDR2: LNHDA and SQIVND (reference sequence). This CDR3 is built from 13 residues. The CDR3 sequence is CASSPTGGGKLFF. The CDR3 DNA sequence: TGTGCCAGTAGTCCGACAGGGGGGGGGAAACTGTTTTTT.

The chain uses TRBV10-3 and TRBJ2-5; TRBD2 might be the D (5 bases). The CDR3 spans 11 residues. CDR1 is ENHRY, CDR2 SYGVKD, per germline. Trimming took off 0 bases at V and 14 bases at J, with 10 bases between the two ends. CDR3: CAISESAGLYF. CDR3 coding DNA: TGTGCCATCAGTGAGTCGGCGGGCCTCTACTTC.

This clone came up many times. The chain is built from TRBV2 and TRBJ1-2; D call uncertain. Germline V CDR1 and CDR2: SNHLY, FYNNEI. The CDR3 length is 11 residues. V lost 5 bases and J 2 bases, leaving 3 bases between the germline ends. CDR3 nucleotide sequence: TGTGCCAGCAGTCGCAACTATGGCTACACCTTC. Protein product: CASSRNYGYTF.

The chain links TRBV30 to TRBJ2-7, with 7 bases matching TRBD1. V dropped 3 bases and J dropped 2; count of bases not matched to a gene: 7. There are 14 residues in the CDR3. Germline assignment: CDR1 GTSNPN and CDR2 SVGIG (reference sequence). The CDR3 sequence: CAWSRGQTAYEQYF. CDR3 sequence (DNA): TGTGCCTGGAGCAGGGGACAGACAGCCTACGAGCAGTACTTC.

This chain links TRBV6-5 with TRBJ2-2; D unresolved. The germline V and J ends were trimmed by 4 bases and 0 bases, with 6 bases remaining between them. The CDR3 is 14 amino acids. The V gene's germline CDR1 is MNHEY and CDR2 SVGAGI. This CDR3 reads CASSLYTNTGELFF. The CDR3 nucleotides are TGTGCCAGCAGTTTGTACACGAACACCGGGGAGCTGTTTTTT.

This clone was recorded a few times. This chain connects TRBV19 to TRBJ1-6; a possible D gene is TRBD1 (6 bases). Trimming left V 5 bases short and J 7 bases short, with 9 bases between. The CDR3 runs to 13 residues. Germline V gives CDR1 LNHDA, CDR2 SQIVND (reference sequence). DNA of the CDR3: TGTGCCAGTAGTCCAACAGGGAATTCACCCCTCCACTTT. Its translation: CASSPTGNSPLHF. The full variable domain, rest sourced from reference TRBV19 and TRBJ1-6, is DGGITQSPKYLFRKEGQNVTLSCEQNLNHDAMYWYRQDPGQGLRLIYYSQIVNDFQKGDIAEGYSVSREKKESFPLTVTSAQKNPTAFYLCASSPTGNSPLHFGNGTRLTVT.

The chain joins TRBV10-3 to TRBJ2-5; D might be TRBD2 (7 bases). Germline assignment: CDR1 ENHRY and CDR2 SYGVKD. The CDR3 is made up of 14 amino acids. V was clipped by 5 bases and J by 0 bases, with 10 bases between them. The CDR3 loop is CAISRGTNQETQYF. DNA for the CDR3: TGTGCCATCAGTAGGGGGACTAACCAAGAGACCCAGTACTTC.

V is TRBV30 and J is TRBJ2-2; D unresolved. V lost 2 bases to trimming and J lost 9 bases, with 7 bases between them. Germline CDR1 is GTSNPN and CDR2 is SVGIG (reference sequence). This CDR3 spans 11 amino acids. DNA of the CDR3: TGTGCCTGGAGTAGAGACAGGGAGCTGTTTTTT. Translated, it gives CAWSRDRELFF. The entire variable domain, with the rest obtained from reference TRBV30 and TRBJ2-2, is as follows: SQTIHQWPATLVQPVGSPLSLECTVEGTSNPNLYWYRQAAGRGLQLLFYSVGIGQISSEVPQNLSASRPQDRQFILSSKKLLLSDSGFYLCAWSRDRELFFGEGSRLTVL.

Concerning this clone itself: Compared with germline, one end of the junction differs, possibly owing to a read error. The CDR3 DNA reads TGTACCAGCTCAGCTGGAACCGGGAACCCGAACACCGGGGAGCTGTTTTTT. Translating it yields CTSSAGTGNPNTGELFF. The chain combines TRBV18 with TRBJ2-2; D perhaps matches TRBD2 (5 bases). Germline V lookup: CDR1 KGHSH, CDR2 LQKENI. The CDR3 covers 17 residues.

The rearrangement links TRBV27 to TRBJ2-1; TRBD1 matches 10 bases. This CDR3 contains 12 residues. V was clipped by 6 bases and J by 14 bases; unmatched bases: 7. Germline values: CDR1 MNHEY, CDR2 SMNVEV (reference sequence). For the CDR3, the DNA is TGTGCCAGCAGAAAACGACAGGGGGCAAAGTTCTTC. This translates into CASRKRQGAKFF.

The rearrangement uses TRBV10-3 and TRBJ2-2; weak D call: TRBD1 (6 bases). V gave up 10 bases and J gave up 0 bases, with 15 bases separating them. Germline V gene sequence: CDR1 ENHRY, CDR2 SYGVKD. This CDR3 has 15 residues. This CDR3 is CATLRTATNTGELFF. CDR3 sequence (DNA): TGTGCCACTCTTCGGACAGCGACGAACACCGGGGAGCTGTTTTTT.

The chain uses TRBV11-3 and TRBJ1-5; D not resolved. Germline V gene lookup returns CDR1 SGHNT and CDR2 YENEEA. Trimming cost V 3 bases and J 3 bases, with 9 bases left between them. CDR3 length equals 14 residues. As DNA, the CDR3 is TGTGCCAGCAGCTTTGAGACAATCAATCAGCCCCAGCATTTT. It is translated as CASSFETINQPQHF.

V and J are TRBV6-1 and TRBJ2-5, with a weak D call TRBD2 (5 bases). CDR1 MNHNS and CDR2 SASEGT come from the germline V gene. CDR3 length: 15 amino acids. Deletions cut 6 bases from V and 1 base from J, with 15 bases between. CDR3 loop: CASRGGRRTQETQYF. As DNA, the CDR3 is TGTGCCAGCAGGGGCGGACGGAGGACCCAAGAGACCCAGTACTTC.

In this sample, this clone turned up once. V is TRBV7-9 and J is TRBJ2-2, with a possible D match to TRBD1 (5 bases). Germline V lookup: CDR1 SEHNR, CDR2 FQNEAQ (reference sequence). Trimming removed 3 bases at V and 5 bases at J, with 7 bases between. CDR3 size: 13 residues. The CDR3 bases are TGTGCCAGCAGCTTGGGGCGAACCGGGGAGCTGTTTTTT. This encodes CASSLGRTGELFF.

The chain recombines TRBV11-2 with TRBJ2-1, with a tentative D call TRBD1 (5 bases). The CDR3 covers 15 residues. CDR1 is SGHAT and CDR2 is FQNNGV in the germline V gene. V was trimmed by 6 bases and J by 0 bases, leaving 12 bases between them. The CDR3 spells CASRSGYSSYNEQFF. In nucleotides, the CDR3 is TGTGCCAGCAGGTCAGGGTACAGCTCCTACAATGAGCAGTTCTTC.

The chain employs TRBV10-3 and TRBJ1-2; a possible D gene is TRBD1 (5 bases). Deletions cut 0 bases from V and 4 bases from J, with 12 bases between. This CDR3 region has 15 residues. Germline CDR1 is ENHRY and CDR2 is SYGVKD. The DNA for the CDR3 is TGTGCCATCAGTGAGTCGGATCAGGGTGGCTATGGCTACACCTTC. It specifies CAISESDQGGYGYTF.

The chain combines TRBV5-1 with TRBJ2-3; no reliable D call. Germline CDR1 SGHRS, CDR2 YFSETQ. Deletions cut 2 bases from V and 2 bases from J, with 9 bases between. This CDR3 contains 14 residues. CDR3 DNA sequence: TGCGCCAGCAGCTTAGTAGATTACACAGATACGCAGTATTTT. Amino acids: CASSLVDYTDTQYF.

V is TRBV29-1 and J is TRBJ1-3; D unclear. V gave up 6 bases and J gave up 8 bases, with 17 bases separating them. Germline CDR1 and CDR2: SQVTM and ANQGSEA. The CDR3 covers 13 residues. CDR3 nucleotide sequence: TGCAGCGTACCAGGAGAAGGGAAAGACACCATATATTTT. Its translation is CSVPGEGKDTIYF.

The CDR3 nucleotides are TGCAGCGTTGATTTTGGGCCCAATGAGCAGTTCTTC. It encodes CSVDFGPNEQFF. This chain uses TRBV29-1 with TRBJ2-1; D is uncertain. The V gene lost 3 bases and the J gene lost 6 bases, with 9 bases spanning the gap. The CDR3 spans 12 residues. The germline gives CDR1 SQVTM, CDR2 ANQGSEA.

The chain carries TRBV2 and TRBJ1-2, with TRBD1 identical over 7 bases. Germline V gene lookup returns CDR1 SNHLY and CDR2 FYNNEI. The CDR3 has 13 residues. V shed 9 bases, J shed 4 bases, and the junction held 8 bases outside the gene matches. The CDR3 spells CASMGQPGYGYTF. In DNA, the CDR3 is TGTGCCAGTATGGGACAGCCGGGCTATGGCTACACCTTC. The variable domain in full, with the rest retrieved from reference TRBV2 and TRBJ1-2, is EPEVTQTPSHQVTQMGQEVILRCVPISNHLYFYWYRQILGQKVEFLVSFYNNEISEKSEIFDDQFSVERPDGSNFTLKIRSTKLEDSAMYFCASMGQPGYGYTFGSGTRLTVV.

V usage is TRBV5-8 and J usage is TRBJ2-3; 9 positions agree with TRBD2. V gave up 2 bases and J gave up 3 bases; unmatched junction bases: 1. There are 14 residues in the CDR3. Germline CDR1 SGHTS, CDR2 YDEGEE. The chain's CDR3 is CASSLAGGTDTQYF. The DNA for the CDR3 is TGTGCCAGCAGCTTAGCGGGAGGAACAGATACGCAGTATTTT.

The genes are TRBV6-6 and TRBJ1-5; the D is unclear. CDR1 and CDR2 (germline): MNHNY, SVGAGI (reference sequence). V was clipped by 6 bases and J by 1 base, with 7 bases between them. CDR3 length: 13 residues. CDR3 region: CASSGSSNQPQHF. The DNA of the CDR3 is TGTGCCAGCAGCGGATCAAGCAATCAGCCCCAGCATTTT.

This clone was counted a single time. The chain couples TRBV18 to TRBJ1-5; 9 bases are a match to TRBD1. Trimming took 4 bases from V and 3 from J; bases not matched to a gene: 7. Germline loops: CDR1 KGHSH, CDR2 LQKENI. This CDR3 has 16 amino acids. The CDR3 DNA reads TGTGCCAGCTCACGGGGACAGGGAAGCATCAATCAGCCCCAGCATTTT. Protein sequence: CASSRGQGSINQPQHF. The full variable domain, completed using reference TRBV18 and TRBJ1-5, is NAGVMQNPRHLVRRRGQEARLRCSPMKGHSHVYWYRQLPEEGLKFMVYLQKENIIDESGMPKERFSAEFPKEGPSILRIQQVVRGDSAAYFCASSRGQGSINQPQHFGDGTRLSIL.